A selection of T cell receptor beta chains follows, all from one sample in a study of cytomegalovirus exposure and HLA in healthy donors. Libraries were prepared by immunoSEQ multiplex PCR; TCRdb keeps only in-frame clonotypes and omits some of them. The sample records around 39,000 clones, around 60% being singletons. The sample was PBMCs. Source of these receptors: a human donor in good health. Each CDR3 is given without its conserved first and last residue. Fields, in order: V gene, J gene, CDR3 protein.

TRBV7-2	TRBJ2-3	ASSASGGLAWDTQY
TRBV29-1	TRBJ1-5	SVRLGGGSNQPQH
TRBV2	TRBJ2-6	ASNGGSSGANVLT
TRBV2	TRBJ1-4	ASSLQGASEKLF
TRBV7-6	TRBJ2-7	ASSSWTRPYEQY
TRBV5-4	TRBJ2-7	ASSPGQAASYEQY
TRBV6-5	TRBJ1-5	ASSYQYSNQPQH
TRBV9	TRBJ2-3	ASSVGELGTQY
TRBV28	TRBJ2-7	ASSLSLYEQY
TRBV5-4	TRBJ2-3	ASSLGGLAGASTDTQY
TRBV7-8	TRBJ2-7	ASSHLGRASYEQY
TRBV29-1	TRBJ1-2	SVAIANYGYT
TRBV29-1	TRBJ2-1	SVARGATYNEQF
TRBV2	TRBJ2-3	ASSGLAGTSDTQY
TRBV20-1	TRBJ1-2	SVYREGGYT
TRBV5-1	TRBJ1-2	ASSWGDRDYGYT
TRBV2	TRBJ2-7	ASSSSGLEQY
TRBV7-9	TRBJ2-2	AVRRPRGSGELF
TRBV2	TRBJ2-1	ASTGGAHNEQF
TRBV19	TRBJ1-2	ASSTETGNYGYT
TRBV5-1	TRBJ2-5	ASSLEGQETQY
TRBV19	TRBJ1-1	ASSIGGGRNEAF
TRBV2	TRBJ1-6	ASSRSPTGGASSPLH
TRBV6-1	TRBJ2-2	ASRKTGANTGELF
TRBV29-1	TRBJ1-2	SVELLRGAVANYGYT
TRBV10-1	TRBJ1-5	ASSARETGYFRENQPQH
TRBV25-1	TRBJ2-3	ASSVGGGTDTQY
TRBV18	TRBJ2-5	ASSPPVILAGTSLWGTQY
TRBV7-9	TRBJ1-2	ASSQTGAYGYT
TRBV27	TRBJ2-7	ASSLSGGEYEQY
TRBV5-4	TRBJ2-2	ASSLGRGLYTGELF
TRBV11-2	TRBJ1-1	ASSLGTYTEAF
TRBV5-1	TRBJ2-1	ASRLAGGNNEQF
TRBV10-3	TRBJ1-5	AISETRGLDNQPQH
TRBV7-9	TRBJ1-5	ASSFSGDPIGPQH
TRBV10-3	TRBJ1-5	AISETGGNQPQH
TRBV2	TRBJ2-7	ASKPQGDEQY
TRBV10-3	TRBJ2-7	AVQGNPSYEQY
TRBV2	TRBJ1-5	ASSEASGIYSNQPQH
TRBV5-6	TRBJ1-2	ASTPRGTYGYT
TRBV28	TRBJ1-2	ASSFKGYGYT
TRBV5-4	TRBJ2-1	ASTKPIAGGRNEQF
TRBV28	TRBJ2-1	ASSLPLGTGSNEQF
TRBV7-9	TRBJ2-7	ASSETGGILREQY
TRBV6-1	TRBJ2-1	ASSEVGTRGYNEQF
TRBV11-2	TRBJ1-4	ASSPRLGTDEKLF
TRBV10-2	TRBJ1-2	ASSATGIDGYT
TRBV29-1	TRBJ1-3	SGGEGGENTIY
TRBV6-1	TRBJ2-1	ASSERPSGGREQF
TRBV7-2	TRBJ2-3	ASSLIGSTDTQY
TRBV19	TRBJ2-7	ASSLQDSFYEQY
TRBV6-5	TRBJ1-5	ASRGQGFNQPQH
TRBV5-1	TRBJ1-2	ASSLMGAYYGYT
TRBV4-1	TRBJ2-1	ASSQVGARSYNEQF
TRBV9	TRBJ2-3	ASSVAPGGMDTQY